What follows describes a single T cell receptor (beta chain). This specimen comes from a study of PD-1 blockade in classical Hodgkin lymphoma. Every patient relapsed after autologous stem cell transplantation, and brentuximab vedotin exposure varied. This CDR3 has 13 residues. Germline loops: CDR1 SQVTM, CDR2 ANQGSEA. V shed 4 bases and J 4 bases; nucleotides not matched to a gene: 3. Assay: immunoSEQ multiplex PCR; the TCRdb copy retains only in-frame clones and omits some. The sample includes roughly 60,000 clones, around 89% of them seen just once. The TCR originated in a human donor with classical Hodgkin lymphoma. This chain links TRBV29-1 with TRBJ1-3, with 8 bases aligning to TRBD1. Sequences were derived from peripheral blood mononuclear cells (PBMCs), sampled before the second cycle of nivolumab. The CDR3 sequence is CSVVTGVGNTIYF. The CDR3 region has the DNA TGCAGCGTTGTGACAGGGGTCGGAAACACCATATATTTT.